Presented here are 20 T cell receptor beta chains from one specimen sequenced in a study of CXCR3-negative and CXCR3-positive naive CD8 T cells. Study-level findings and limits: Naive cells with CXCR3 showed TRB CDR3s that were more hydrophobic than those in CXCR3-negative naive cells.

The antigens these receptors bind are not known. UMI-labeled 5' RACE TRB cDNA libraries were prepared from the cells. TCRdb re-analyzed the 5' RACE reads; it lists each CDR3 protein once, without DNA. The listing contains tens of thousands of distinct CDR3 sequences. Sequencing was performed on naive CXCR3+ CD8+ T cells from blood. The subset: CD45RO-CCR7+CD27+CD95- naive CD8+ T cells expressing CXCR3 (TNR3+). The receptor set was obtained from a human donor in good health. Some clones in this sample may be carry-over from other donors' samples.

This chain links TRBV12-3 or TRBV12-4 with TRBJ2-1; the D call from TCRdb, TRBD1, cannot be confirmed without DNA. The length of the CDR3 is 16 residues. The CDR3 loop is CASRSAGTASYNEQFF.

This chain joins TRBV29-1 and TRBJ2-7; TCRdb's D gene call, TRBD2, goes unchecked for lack of DNA. The germline V gene encodes CDR1 SQVTM and CDR2 ANQGSEA. The CDR3 contains 12 residues. CDR3 loop: CSGGEAPYEQYF.

V gene TRBV29-1 combines with J gene TRBJ2-7; TCRdb's assignment of TRBD2 cannot be checked, as there is no DNA. Germline assignment: CDR1 SQVTM and CDR2 ANQGSEA. The CDR3 spans 13 residues. The CDR3 loop is CSVLPRESYEQYF.

This chain connects TRBV19 to TRBJ2-1; there is no DNA to check the TCRdb D call of TRBD1. There are 14 residues in the CDR3. CDR1 is LNHDA, CDR2 SQIVND, per germline (reference sequence). The chain's CDR3 is CASSFGRGNNEQFF.

The rearrangement uses TRBV7-3 and TRBJ2-7; TCRdb selects TRBD2, and the lack of DNA leaves this call unchecked. Per germline, CDR1 SGHTA and CDR2 FQGTGA. The CDR3 covers 17 residues. CDR3 protein: CASSLRRVSGSSYEQYF.

This CDR3 is CASSLAPGLETQYF. The chain recombines TRBV7-6 with TRBJ2-5; the D call from TCRdb, TRBD1, cannot be confirmed without DNA. Looked up from germline, CDR1 is SGHVS and CDR2 is FNYEAQ. The length of the CDR3 is 14 residues.

The CDR3 reads CASSLDPGGSKELFF. This chain uses TRBV28 with TRBJ2-2; TCRdb indicates TRBD1, and absent DNA this call remains unverified. Germline V lookup: CDR1 MDHEN, CDR2 SYDVKM. The CDR3 contains 15 residues.

This chain joins TRBV6-2 or TRBV6-3 and TRBJ2-7; the TRBD1 assignment by TCRdb is unverifiable without DNA. Per germline, CDR1 MNHEY and CDR2 SVGEGT. The CDR3 spans 15 residues. This CDR3 reads CASSQISDRADEQYF.

The rearrangement uses TRBV30 and TRBJ2-1; TCRdb calls TRBD2, which cannot be checked without DNA. Germline lookup yields CDR1 GTSNPN and CDR2 SVGIG (reference sequence). The CDR3 loop spans 14 amino acids. CDR3 amino acids: CAWSLARGGDEQFF. The full variable domain, rest sourced from reference TRBV30 and TRBJ2-1, is SQTIHQWPATLVQPVGSPLSLECTVEGTSNPNLYWYRQAAGRGLQLLFYSVGIGQISSEVPQNLSASRPQDRQFILSSKKLLLSDSGFYLCAWSLARGGDEQFFGPGTRLTVL.

CDR3 in amino acids: CSVEPERNEQFF. The chain uses TRBV20-1 and TRBJ2-1. The CDR3 is 12 amino acids. Germline loops: CDR1 DFQATT, CDR2 SNEGSKA (reference sequence).

This chain joins TRBV5-5 and TRBJ2-5; there is no DNA to check the TCRdb D call of TRBD1. Looked up from germline, CDR1 is SGHKS and CDR2 is YYEKEE (reference sequence). CDR3 length equals 16 residues. CDR3 sequence: CASSSRPTGTQETQYF.

The chain uses TRBV7-3 and TRBJ2-7; without DNA, the TCRdb call of TRBD2 cannot be checked. CDR3 size: 18 residues. Looked up from germline, CDR1 is SGHTA and CDR2 is FQGTGA. The chain's CDR3 is CASSSPVRGSGLAYEHYF.

This chain joins TRBV7-6 and TRBJ2-1. The germline gives CDR1 SGHVS, CDR2 FNYEAQ. The CDR3 consists of 15 residues. Here the CDR3 reads CASSLFEGSYNEQFF.

The chain uses TRBV19 and TRBJ2-1; the D call from TCRdb, TRBD1, cannot be confirmed without DNA. The CDR3 has 14 residues. Germline CDR1 LNHDA, CDR2 SQIVND (reference sequence). CDR3 sequence reads: CASSIGPAGTEQFF.

CDR3 amino acids: CASSFLIGDTQYF. The chain employs TRBV28 and TRBJ2-3. The CDR3 consists of 13 residues. Germline loops: CDR1 MDHEN, CDR2 SYDVKM.

The CDR3 sequence is CASSRAGGPTDTQYF. V gene TRBV7-9 combines with J gene TRBJ2-3; TCRdb returns TRBD2, unconfirmable since there is no DNA. The CDR3 is 15 residues long. Germline V lookup: CDR1 SEHNR, CDR2 FQNEAQ (reference sequence).

The V gene is TRBV19, the J gene TRBJ1-1; the D gene TCRdb calls, TRBD1, cannot be checked with no DNA. The CDR3 has 12 residues. Germline loops: CDR1 LNHDA, CDR2 SQIVND (reference sequence). CDR3 sequence reads: CASSYGRTEAFF. The full variable domain, rest sourced from reference TRBV19 and TRBJ1-1, is DGGITQSPKYLFRKEGQNVTLSCEQNLNHDAMYWYRQDPGQGLRLIYYSQIVNDFQKGDIAEGYSVSREKKESFPLTVTSAQKNPTAFYLCASSYGRTEAFFGQGTRLTVV.

The CDR3 loop reads CASSQGEGTAYEQYF. V gene TRBV4-1 combines with J gene TRBJ2-7; TCRdb indicates TRBD1, and absent DNA this call remains unverified. The CDR3 is 15 residues long. The germline CDR1 and CDR2 sequences are MGHRA and YSYEKL.

The rearrangement links TRBV4-1 to TRBJ1-2; without DNA, the TCRdb call of TRBD1 cannot be checked. Germline loops: CDR1 MGHRA, CDR2 YSYEKL. This CDR3 spans 15 amino acids. Here the CDR3 reads CASSQAPGGSVGYTF.

J is TRBJ2-7 and V is TRBV2; TCRdb lists TRBD2, though no DNA is available to test this call. The CDR3 sequence is 13 residues long. Germline CDR1 is SNHLY and CDR2 is FYNNEI. The CDR3 here is CASTTSVSYEQYF.